The clone carrying this T cell receptor (beta chain) was seen only once. Antigen: not known. Trimming took off 3 bases at V and 1 base at J, with 13 bases between the two ends. CDR1 and CDR2 (germline): SGHRS, YFSETQ. This CDR3 region has 15 residues. Some clones are missing from TCRdb's copy, which holds only in-frame ones; the method was immunoSEQ multiplex PCR. The table lists roughly 8,600 clones, 65% to 85% of them singletons. This record belongs to a study of circulating tumor DNA in untreated peripheral T-cell lymphoma. General study results and limits: Tumor-specific clonotypes were found in roughly three quarters of patients.

This receptor was obtained from a human donor with peripheral T-cell lymphoma. The specimen was tumor tissue. V usage is TRBV5-1 and J usage is TRBJ1-1, with D hard to call. The CDR3 nucleotides are TGCGCCAGCAGCTCCTACACCCGGGAGAACACTGAAGCTTTCTTT. It is translated as CASSSYTRENTEAFF.